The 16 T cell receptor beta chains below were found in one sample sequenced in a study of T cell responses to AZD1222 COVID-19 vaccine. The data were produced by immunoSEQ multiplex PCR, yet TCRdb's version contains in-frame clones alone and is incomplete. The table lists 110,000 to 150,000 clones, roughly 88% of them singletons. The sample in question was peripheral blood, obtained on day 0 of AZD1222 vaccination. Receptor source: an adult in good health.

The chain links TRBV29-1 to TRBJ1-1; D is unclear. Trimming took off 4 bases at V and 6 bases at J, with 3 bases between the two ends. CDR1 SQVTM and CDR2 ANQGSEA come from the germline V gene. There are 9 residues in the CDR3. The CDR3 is CSVGAEAFF. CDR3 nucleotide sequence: TGCAGCGTTGGCGCTGAAGCTTTCTTT.

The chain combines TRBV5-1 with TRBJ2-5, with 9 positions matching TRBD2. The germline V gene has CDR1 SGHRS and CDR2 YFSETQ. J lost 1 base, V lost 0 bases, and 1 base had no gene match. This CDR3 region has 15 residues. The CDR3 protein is CASSLGGGAQETQYF. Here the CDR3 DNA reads TGCGCCAGCAGCTTGGGCGGGGGGGCCCAAGAGACCCAGTACTTC.

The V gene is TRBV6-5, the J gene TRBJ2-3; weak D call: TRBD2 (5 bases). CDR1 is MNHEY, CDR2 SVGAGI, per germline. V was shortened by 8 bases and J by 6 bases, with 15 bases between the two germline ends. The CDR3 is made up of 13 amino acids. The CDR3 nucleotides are TGTGCCAGCGGCAAGCTCGGGGATGATACGCAGTATTTT. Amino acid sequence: CASGKLGDDTQYF.

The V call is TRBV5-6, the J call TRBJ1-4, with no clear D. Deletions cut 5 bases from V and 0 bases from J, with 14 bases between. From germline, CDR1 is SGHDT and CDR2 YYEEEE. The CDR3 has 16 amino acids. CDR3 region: CASSRPDPATNEKLFF. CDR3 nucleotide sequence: TGTGCCAGCAGTCGGCCGGACCCGGCAACTAATGAAAAACTGTTTTTT.

The CDR3 protein is CASSSAGLGSYNEQFF. CDR3 nucleotides: TGTGCCAGCAGCTCGGCCGGGTTAGGCTCCTACAATGAGCAGTTCTTC. The V and J genes are TRBV13 and TRBJ2-1; D uncertain. The germline gives CDR1 PRHDT, CDR2 FYEKMQ (reference sequence). The CDR3 consists of 16 residues. V was clipped by 4 bases and J by 0 bases, with 13 bases between them.

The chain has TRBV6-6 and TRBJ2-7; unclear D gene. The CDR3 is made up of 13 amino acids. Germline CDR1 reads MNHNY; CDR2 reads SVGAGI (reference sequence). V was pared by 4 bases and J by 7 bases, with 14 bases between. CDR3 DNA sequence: TGTGCCAGCAGTTTCCCCTCCCGGCGGGAGCAGTACTTC. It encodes CASSFPSRREQYF.

DNA of the CDR3: TGCGCCAGCAGCTTGGACGGGAGCCCCTACAATGAGCAGTTCTTC. It codes for CASSLDGSPYNEQFF. The V and J genes are TRBV5-1 and TRBJ2-1, with D perhaps TRBD2 (6 bases). The germline V gene encodes CDR1 SGHRS and CDR2 YFSETQ. Trimming shortened V by 0 bases and J by 2 bases, and 9 bases separated the two germline ends. The CDR3 runs 15 residues.

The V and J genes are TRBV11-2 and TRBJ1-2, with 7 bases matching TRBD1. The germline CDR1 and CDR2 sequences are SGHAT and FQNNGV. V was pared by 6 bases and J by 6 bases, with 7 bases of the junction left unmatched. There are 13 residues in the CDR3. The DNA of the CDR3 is TGTGCCAGCAGTAGGGGAGGGGGCGATGGCTACACCTTC. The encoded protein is CASSRGGGDGYTF.

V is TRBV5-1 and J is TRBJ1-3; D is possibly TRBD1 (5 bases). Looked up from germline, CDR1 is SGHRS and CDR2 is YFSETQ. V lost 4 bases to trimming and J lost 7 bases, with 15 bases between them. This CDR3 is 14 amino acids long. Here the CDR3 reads CASSPPGAWNTIYF. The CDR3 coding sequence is TGCGCCAGCAGCCCCCCCGGGGCCTGGAACACCATATATTTT. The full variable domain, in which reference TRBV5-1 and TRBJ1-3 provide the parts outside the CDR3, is KAGVTQTPRYLIKTRGQQVTLSCSPISGHRSVSWYQQTPGQGLQFLFEYFSETQRNKGNFPGRFSGRQFSNSRSEMNVSTLELGDSALYLCASSPPGAWNTIYFGEGSWLTVV.

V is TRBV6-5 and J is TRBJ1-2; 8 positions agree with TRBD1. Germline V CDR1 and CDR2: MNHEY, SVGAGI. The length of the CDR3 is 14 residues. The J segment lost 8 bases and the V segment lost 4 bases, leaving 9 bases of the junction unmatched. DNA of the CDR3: TGTGCCAGCAGTTTACAGGGGGTGCAAGGCGGCTACACCTTC. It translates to CASSLQGVQGGYTF.

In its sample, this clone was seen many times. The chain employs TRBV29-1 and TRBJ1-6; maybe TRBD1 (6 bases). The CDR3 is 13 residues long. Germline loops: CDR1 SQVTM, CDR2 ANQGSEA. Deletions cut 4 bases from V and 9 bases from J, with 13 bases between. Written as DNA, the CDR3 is TGCAGCGTTGGGGCAGGGGAAGGTTCACCCCTCCACTTT. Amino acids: CSVGAGEGSPLHF. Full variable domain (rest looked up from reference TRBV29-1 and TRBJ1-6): SAVISQKPSRDICQRGTSLTIQCQVDSQVTMMFWYRQQPGQSLTLIATANQGSEATYESGFVIDKFPISRPNLTFSTLTVSNMSPEDSSIYLCSVGAGEGSPLHFGNGTRLTVT.

The DNA for the CDR3 is TGTGCCAGCAGGTTCCAGGGGAACACTGAAGCTTTCTTT. This encodes CASRFQGNTEAFF. The genes are TRBV12-3 or TRBV12-4 and TRBJ1-1; possible D gene TRBD1, 5 bases. The length of the CDR3 is 13 residues. The ends were cut back, 6 bases at V and 1 base at J, with 9 bases in the middle.

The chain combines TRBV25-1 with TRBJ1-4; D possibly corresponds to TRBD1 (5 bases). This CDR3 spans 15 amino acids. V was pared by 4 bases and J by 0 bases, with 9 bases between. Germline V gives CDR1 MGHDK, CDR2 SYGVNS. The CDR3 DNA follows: TGTGCCAGCAGTGTATCAGGGACAACTAATGAAAAACTGTTTTTT. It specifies CASSVSGTTNEKLFF.

The CDR3 protein is CASSLKGSGGPSTDTQYF. Written as DNA, the CDR3 is TGTGCCAGCAGCTTAAAGGGTTCAGGCGGGCCTAGCACAGATACGCAGTATTTT. The gene calls are TRBV7-8 and TRBJ2-3; possibly TRBD2 for D (5 bases). The CDR3 loop spans 18 amino acids. The V and J ends lost 2 bases and 0 bases respectively, with 18 bases between them. CDR1 is SGHVS and CDR2 is FQNEAQ in the germline V gene.

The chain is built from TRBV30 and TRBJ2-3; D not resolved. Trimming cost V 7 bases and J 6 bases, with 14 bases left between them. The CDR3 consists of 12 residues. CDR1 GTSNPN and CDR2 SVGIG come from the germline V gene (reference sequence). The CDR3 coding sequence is TGTGCCTCCCTGACCTCAGCGGATACGCAGTATTTT. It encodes CASLTSADTQYF.

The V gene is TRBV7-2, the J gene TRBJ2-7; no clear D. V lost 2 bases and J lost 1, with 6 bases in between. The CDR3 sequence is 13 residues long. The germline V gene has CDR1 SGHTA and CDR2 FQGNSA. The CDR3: CASSLTRSYEQYF. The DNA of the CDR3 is TGTGCCAGCAGCTTAACAAGATCCTACGAGCAGTACTTC.